These 32 T cell receptor beta chains came from one sample sequenced in a study of cytomegalovirus exposure and HLA in healthy donors. Primers included in the PCR were 60 Vbeta and 13 Jbeta primers. Assay used: immunoSEQ multiplex PCR; TCRdb lists only in-frame clones, some missing. The sample lists 150,000 to 200,000 clones, around nine tenths occurring once. Material for sequencing was PBMCs. The receptors shown here come from a woman between 18 and 29 years old in good health and CMV-seronegative.

The rearrangement links TRBV10-1 to TRBJ2-7; D gene ambiguous. Looked up from germline, CDR1 is WNHNN and CDR2 is SYGVQD (reference sequence). The CDR3 spans 13 residues. Trimming pared 3 bases from V and 2 bases from J, leaving 8 bases between. In DNA form, the CDR3 reads TGCGCCAGCAGTGATACTGCCACCTACGAGCAGTACTTC. Amino acids: CASSDTATYEQYF.

V is TRBV18 and J is TRBJ2-3, with 8 bases that match TRBD2. V lost 6 bases to trimming and J lost 0 bases; unmatched junction nucleotides: 2. Germline values: CDR1 KGHSH, CDR2 LQKENI. The CDR3 extends over 14 amino acids. The CDR3 DNA reads TGTGCCAGCTCTAGCGGGGTTAGCACAGATACGCAGTATTTT. Protein sequence: CASSSGVSTDTQYF.

This chain links TRBV18 with TRBJ1-4, with 8 bases identical to TRBD1. The CDR3 extends over 16 amino acids. The germline V gene encodes CDR1 KGHSH and CDR2 LQKENI. V was clipped by 3 bases and J by 6 bases; unmatched bases: 9. The CDR3 sequence: CASSPLRQGSDEKLFF. CDR3 nucleotide sequence: TGTGCCAGCTCACCCCTAAGACAGGGGTCGGATGAAAAACTGTTTTTT. The full variable domain, its missing parts supplied by reference TRBV18 and TRBJ1-4, is NAGVMQNPRHLVRRRGQEARLRCSPMKGHSHVYWYRQLPEEGLKFMVYLQKENIIDESGMPKERFSAEFPKEGPSILRIQQVVRGDSAAYFCASSPLRQGSDEKLFFGSGTQLSVL.

This sequence joins TRBV30 and TRBJ2-5; TRBD2 aligns across 10 bases. The germline CDR1 and CDR2 sequences are GTSNPN and SVGIG (reference sequence). The ends lost 1 base at V and 4 bases at J; junction bases unmatched: 9. CDR3 length: 16 amino acids. CDR3 sequence reads: CAWSGGASGRLETQYF. The CDR3 nucleotides are TGTGCCTGGAGTGGGGGGGCTAGCGGGAGATTAGAGACCCAGTACTTC.

This sequence joins TRBV23-1 and TRBJ2-5, with D possibly matching TRBD1 (5 bases). TRBV23-1 is placed among ORFs of uncertain function. The V end lost 4 bases, the J end lost 4 bases, and 13 bases lay between the germline ends. The CDR3 length is 14 residues. The CDR3 DNA reads TGCGCCAGCAGTCCTCGCAGTAGGGGAGAGACCCAGTACTTC. Its protein product is CASSPRSRGETQYF.

This clone was found once. This sequence joins TRBV19 and TRBJ1-1; TRBD1 matches at 9 bases. CDR1 is LNHDA, CDR2 SQIVND, per germline (reference sequence). J lost 4 bases, V lost 6 bases, and 12 bases had no gene match. The CDR3 is 16 amino acids. The CDR3: CASRRVTGGYSTEAFF. The DNA of the CDR3 is TGTGCCAGTAGAAGGGTGACAGGGGGGTATAGCACTGAAGCTTTCTTT.

The V call is TRBV7-9, the J call TRBJ2-3, with a tentative D call TRBD2 (6 bases). There are 15 residues in the CDR3. Germline V lookup: CDR1 SEHNR, CDR2 FQNEAQ (reference sequence). V lost 2 bases and J 3 bases, leaving 12 bases between the germline ends. The CDR3 region has the DNA TGTGCCAGCAGCTTAAGGAGGGCCGGGACAGATACGCAGTATTTT. Translated, it gives CASSLRRAGTDTQYF.

The V gene is TRBV7-9, the J gene TRBJ1-1; D ambiguous. CDR3 length equals 16 residues. Trimming left V 1 base short and J 11 bases short, with 23 bases between. Germline values: CDR1 SEHNR, CDR2 FQNEAQ (reference sequence). CDR3 loop: CASSLGVTRASPFAFF. CDR3 nucleotides: TGTGCCAGCAGCTTAGGAGTGACGAGGGCCTCCCCTTTCGCTTTCTTT. The whole variable domain, filled in from reference TRBV7-9 and TRBJ1-1, reads DTGVSQNPRHKITKRGQNVTFRCDPISEHNRLYWYRQTLGQGPEFLTYFQNEAQLEKSRLLSDRFSAERPKGSFSTLEIQRTEQGDSAMYLCASSLGVTRASPFAFFGQGTRLTVV.

The chain employs TRBV7-9 and TRBJ2-3, with a weak D call TRBD2 (6 bases). The ends were cut back, 3 bases at V and 6 bases at J, with 7 bases in the middle. This CDR3 contains 12 residues. Germline loops: CDR1 SEHNR, CDR2 FQNEAQ (reference sequence). CDR3 sequence reads: CASSFGGDTQYF. CDR3 coding DNA: TGTGCCAGCAGCTTTGGGGGGGATACGCAGTATTTT.

The chain links TRBV2 to TRBJ1-1, with TRBD1 as a possible D gene (5 bases). Trimming cost V 4 bases and J 2 bases, with 26 bases left between them. Germline assignment: CDR1 SNHLY and CDR2 FYNNEI. This CDR3 has 19 amino acids. In nucleotides, the CDR3 is TGTGCCAGCAGTGGGGGAGCCGGAACAGGCAGGAGGGGAAACACTGAAGCTTTCTTT. It codes for CASSGGAGTGRRGNTEAFF.

The chain has TRBV27 and TRBJ2-3; D possibly corresponds to TRBD1 (6 bases). Trimming took 6 bases from V and 4 from J, leaving 11 bases between them. This CDR3 region has 13 residues. CDR1 MNHEY and CDR2 SMNVEV come from the germline V gene (reference sequence). The CDR3 here is CASRDAGADTQYF. The CDR3 DNA reads TGTGCCAGCAGAGACGCAGGGGCAGATACGCAGTATTTT.

The chain is built from TRBV6-5 and TRBJ2-6, with a possible D match to TRBD1 (5 bases). Germline values: CDR1 MNHEY, CDR2 SVGAGI. The V and J ends lost 4 bases and 3 bases respectively, with 13 bases between them. This CDR3 region has 16 residues. The CDR3 DNA reads TGTGCCAGCAGTTCCTTTACAGGTTATGGGGCCAACGTCCTGACTTTC. Translated: CASSSFTGYGANVLTF.

This clone appeared a single time. V is TRBV28 and J is TRBJ1-5; tentative D call: TRBD1 (5 bases). V was trimmed by 4 bases and J by 7 bases, leaving 11 bases between them. This CDR3 has 13 residues. Germline-derived CDR1 and CDR2 are MDHEN and SYDVKM. In DNA, the CDR3 is TGTGCCAGCAGTTCGCCAGGGAAACAGCCCCAGCATTTT. Protein sequence: CASSSPGKQPQHF.

The rearrangement joins TRBV19 to TRBJ1-3; 7 nucleotides agree with TRBD1. The CDR3 has 14 amino acids. With 5 bases clipped from V and 3 bases from J, the junction kept 4 bases outside the gene matches. CDR1 is LNHDA, CDR2 SQIVND, per germline (reference sequence). CDR3 residues: CASSHRGDGNTIYF. As DNA, the CDR3 is TGTGCCAGTAGTCACAGGGGCGATGGAAACACCATATATTTT. Drawing the rest from reference TRBV19 and TRBJ1-3, the complete variable domain is DGGITQSPKYLFRKEGQNVTLSCEQNLNHDAMYWYRQDPGQGLRLIYYSQIVNDFQKGDIAEGYSVSREKKESFPLTVTSAQKNPTAFYLCASSHRGDGNTIYFGEGSWLTVV.

The chain uses TRBV10-3 and TRBJ1-1, with 10 bases matching TRBD1. V lost 10 bases and J lost 2; bases outside the gene matches: 13. Germline V lookup: CDR1 ENHRY, CDR2 SYGVKD. This CDR3 has 16 residues. The CDR3 here is CATSSGTGASNTEAFF. CDR3 in DNA: TGTGCCACGAGTTCCGGGACAGGGGCCTCAAACACTGAAGCTTTCTTT.

J is TRBJ1-3 and V is TRBV5-1, with D perhaps TRBD1 (6 bases). Per germline, CDR1 SGHRS and CDR2 YFSETQ. The CDR3 sequence is 16 residues long. The germline V and J ends were trimmed by 3 bases and 0 bases, with 13 bases remaining between them. The CDR3 bases are TGCGCCAGCAGCTGGAAGGGGGTCGACTCTGGAAACACCATATATTTT. It is translated as CASSWKGVDSGNTIYF. Looking up the rest from reference TRBV5-1 and TRBJ1-3 gives the full variable domain: KAGVTQTPRYLIKTRGQQVTLSCSPISGHRSVSWYQQTPGQGLQFLFEYFSETQRNKGNFPGRFSGRQFSNSRSEMNVSTLELGDSALYLCASSWKGVDSGNTIYFGEGSWLTVV.

The chain employs TRBV4-2 and TRBJ1-4, with 9 bases identical to TRBD1. The CDR3 is 15 residues long. CDR1 is LGHNA, CDR2 YNFKEQ, per germline. Trimming at V came to 0 bases and at J to 11 bases, leaving 7 bases not matched to a gene. The CDR3 region has the DNA TGTGCCAGCAGCCAAGAATGGACAGGGGTGGTGAAACTGTTTTTT. Translating gives CASSQEWTGVVKLFF.

The chain recombines TRBV4-2 with TRBJ1-6; the match to TRBD1 covers 7 bases. Germline CDR1 LGHNA, CDR2 YNFKEQ. The CDR3 spans 16 residues. The ends lost 0 bases at V and 10 bases at J; junction bases unmatched: 9. As DNA, the CDR3 is TGTGCCAGCAGCCAAGATCTACAGGGGATAGGGTCACCCCTCCACTTT. Amino acids: CASSQDLQGIGSPLHF.

The chain recombines TRBV27 with TRBJ2-7, with TRBD1 matching over 7 bases. This CDR3 region has 14 residues. Germline trimming cut 2 bases from V and 5 bases from J; bases unmatched to any gene: 6. Germline assignment: CDR1 MNHEY and CDR2 SMNVEV (reference sequence). CDR3 DNA: TGTGCCAGCAGTTTAAGGGGGCCCACCAACGAGCAGTACTTC. Its translation is CASSLRGPTNEQYF.

This rearrangement joins TRBV5-6 to TRBJ1-5; the D is unclear. Trimming cost V 4 bases and J 3 bases, with 5 bases left between them. Per the germline V gene, CDR1 is SGHDT and CDR2 is YYEEEE. CDR3 size: 12 residues. The CDR3, as DNA: TGTGCCAGCAGCCGGGACAATCAGCCCCAGCATTTT. Translation: CASSRDNQPQHF.

This chain links TRBV10-2 with TRBJ1-3; 10 bases match TRBD1. With V trimmed by 0 bases and J by 8 bases, 1 base remained unmatched. Germline V CDR1 and CDR2: WSHSY, SAAADI. The CDR3 is made up of 14 amino acids. The CDR3 DNA is TGCGCCAGCAGTGAGTCGGGACAGGGGCACACCATATATTTT. Encoded protein: CASSESGQGHTIYF.

V usage is TRBV30 and J usage is TRBJ2-7, with 7 nucleotides matching TRBD2. The CDR3 is 14 residues long. The germline V gene has CDR1 GTSNPN and CDR2 SVGIG (reference sequence). Trimming took 2 bases from V and 7 from J; bases not matched to a gene: 11. The CDR3 region has the DNA TGTGCCTGGAGTCGGGGGGTTGAACGGGGGGAGCAGTACTTC. It translates to CAWSRGVERGEQYF.

The chain joins TRBV7-9 to TRBJ2-3, with D possibly being TRBD2 (5 bases). Germline V gives CDR1 SEHNR, CDR2 FQNEAQ (reference sequence). The CDR3 has 15 amino acids. Trimming shortened V by 3 bases and J by 3 bases, and 13 bases separated the two germline ends. CDR3 nucleotides: TGTGCCAGCAGCTTCGGCCTCGCGGGTACAGATACGCAGTATTTT. Amino acid sequence: CASSFGLAGTDTQYF.

This chain links TRBV5-1 with TRBJ1-2; 10 bases align to TRBD1. The CDR3 covers 14 residues. Germline V gives CDR1 SGHRS, CDR2 YFSETQ. V shed 5 bases and J 3 bases; nucleotides not matched to a gene: 4. The chain's CDR3 is CASRSTGGHYGYTF. The CDR3 DNA follows: TGCGCCAGCAGGTCGACAGGGGGCCACTATGGCTACACCTTC.

This clone was seen a single time. The chain recombines TRBV6-5 with TRBJ1-2; 10 nucleotides line up with TRBD1. Germline CDR1 MNHEY, CDR2 SVGAGI. The CDR3 sequence is 14 residues long. V was pared by 5 bases and J by 7 bases, with 7 bases of the junction left unmatched. Here the CDR3 DNA reads TGTGCCAGCAGTCCCATGACAGGGGGCAGTGGCTACACCTTC. It codes for CASSPMTGGSGYTF.

V and J are TRBV2 and TRBJ1-2, with 8 bases that match TRBD1. This CDR3 contains 14 residues. Germline values: CDR1 SNHLY, CDR2 FYNNEI. Unmatched junction bases numbered 10, after V lost 7 bases and J lost 6 bases. The CDR3 loop is CASTTGTGENGYTF. The CDR3 DNA reads as TGTGCCAGCACGACCGGGACAGGCGAGAATGGCTACACCTTC.

The chain combines TRBV4-1 with TRBJ2-2; TRBD2 matches 11 bases. CDR1 and CDR2 from the germline V gene are MGHRA and YSYEKL. The J segment lost 8 bases and the V segment lost 4 bases, leaving 6 bases of the junction unmatched. The CDR3 totals 15 residues. The DNA of the CDR3 is TGCGCCAGCAGCCTAGGACTAGCGGGTAGGGGGGAGCTGTTTTTT. This sequence encodes CASSLGLAGRGELFF.

A remark on this clone: Its ends do not fully match the called genes, so a read error is possible. The rearrangement uses TRBV7-7 and TRBJ2-2, with D maybe TRBD2 (5 bases). CDR1 is SSHAT and CDR2 is FNYEAQ in the germline V gene (reference sequence). The CDR3 spans 16 residues. CDR3 DNA sequence: TGTGCTAGCAGCCCCCGGTCTAGCCGGATAACCGGGGAGTTGTTTTTT. Its protein is CASSPRSSRITGELFF. Full variable domain (missing parts from reference TRBV7-7 and TRBJ2-2): GAGVSQSPRYKVTKRGQDVTLRCDPISSHATLYWYQQALGQGPEFLTYFNYEAQPDKSGLPSDRFSAERPEGSISTLTIQRTEQRDSAMYRCASSPRSSRITGELFFGEGSRLTVL.

V gene TRBV4-1 combines with J gene TRBJ1-4; D is possibly TRBD1 (6 bases). Trimming took 2 bases from V and 4 from J, leaving 20 bases between them. Germline CDR1 reads MGHRA; CDR2 reads YSYEKL. CDR3 length: 18 residues. The CDR3 reads CASSQFGGARGLNEKLFF. Here the CDR3 DNA reads TGCGCCAGCAGCCAATTCGGGGGGGCGCGGGGCCTTAATGAAAAACTGTTTTTT.

J is TRBJ2-3 and V is TRBV5-1; 7 positions agree with TRBD1. The CDR3 has 13 residues. The V gene's germline CDR1 is SGHRS and CDR2 YFSETQ. The junction had 10 bases not matched to a gene; V was cut back by 4 bases and J by 11 bases. The CDR3 loop is CASSLGTAKKQYF. For the CDR3, the DNA is TGCGCCAGCAGCCTAGGGACAGCGAAAAAGCAGTATTTT.

This sequence joins TRBV5-6 and TRBJ1-5; 7 bases match TRBD1. Germline V lookup: CDR1 SGHDT, CDR2 YYEEEE. The trim removed 0 bases at V and 3 bases at J, leaving 3 bases unmatched. The CDR3 runs to 15 residues. The CDR3 DNA is TGTGCCAGCAGCTTGGGACAGGGCGCCAATCAGCCCCAGCATTTT. Protein: CASSLGQGANQPQHF. Together with reference TRBV5-6 and TRBJ1-5, the CDR3 gives the full variable domain: DAGVTQSPTHLIKTRGQQVTLRCSPKSGHDTVSWYQQALGQGPQFIFQYYEEEERQRGNFPDRFSGHQFPNYSSELNVNALLLGDSALYLCASSLGQGANQPQHFGDGTRLSIL.

About this clone itself: Other DNA sequences of this sample code for an identical CDR3. This chain uses TRBV7-2 with TRBJ2-2, with a weak D call TRBD1 (6 bases). CDR1 and CDR2 (germline): SGHTA, FQGNSA. Trimming took 4 bases from V and 6 from J, leaving 9 bases between them. This CDR3 has 13 amino acids. CDR3 protein: CASSSQGSGELFF. DNA for the CDR3: TGTGCCAGCAGCTCTCAGGGGTCCGGGGAGCTGTTTTTT.